This TCR beta chain was identified during a study of blood T cell repertoires in COVID-19 (dated by TCRdb to 2018 to 2021). General notes on the study: Collaborator samples came from the United States, Italy and Spain and covered acute and convalescent phases of COVID-19. The material from the prospective study consisted of cDNA or gDNA derived from T cells, B-cell-depleted T cells, or PBMCs. Deeply sampled blood TCRbeta repertoires from subjects exposed to, actively infected with, or recovered from COVID-19 were included in the dataset. The repertoires were released in a freely available public database intended as a resource for research on the immune response to SARS-CoV-2. Samples came from the ongoing ImmuneRACE study (first 160 participants) plus 1,254 subjects from 6 global collaborators. Sample metadata almost always included a de-identified subject ID, COVID-19 status, age in years and sex. Where available, HLA class I and class II types were taken from metadata supplied by the sample provider and were not determined by assay-based typing. Overall results and qualifications from the work: The quantity of clinical and demographic metadata differed by source and by participant and was supplied without curation.

TCRbeta CDR3 regions were amplified from genomic DNA using the immunoSEQ Assay, a bias-controlled multiplex PCR. Concerning the study's data processing: Nucleated cell counts per sample were estimated from amplification of reference gene primers within the assay. Sequence reads were collapsed and filtered to measure the absolute abundance of every unique TCRbeta CDR3 rearrangement. For each sample, productive Simpson clonality was calculated by taking the square root of Simpson's diversity index across productive rearrangements. TCRdb mirrors the immuneACCESS table, restricted to in-frame sequences. Some clones are absent from its copies; in checked studies, under half trace to an unresolved V gene, and the reason for the others is unknown. D and trimming come from the DNA, and the V and J calls and clone size come from that table. This sample is represented by 80,000 to 100,000 clones; approximately 86% of them were singletons. The ten biggest clones cover about a fifth of the sample.

The V and J ends are trimmed by 6 bases and 2 bases, leaving 10 bases between them. CDR1 SQVTM and CDR2 ANQGSEA are derived from the germline V gene. Inclusive of the bounding cysteine and phenylalanine, the CDR3 is 12 residues long. Only the CDR3 part of the read is kept: 36 bases, read in frame from the first base. Each collaborating institution followed its own protocols to collect whole blood in K2EDTA tubes. Collaborator samples were shipped for TCRbeta analysis as frozen whole blood, isolated PBMCs, or DNA extracted from either sample type. A note on this clone: Its antigen has not been determined. Per-nucleotide qualities are absent, and no much larger clonotype sits a single base away.

This chain is built from TRBV29-1 and TRBJ1-2; the D gene is perhaps TRBD1, from 5 matching bases. The sequenced sample consisted of peripheral blood. The receptor was derived from a woman older than 75 in a cohort sampled during active or convalescent COVID-19. The base sequence is TGCAGCGTATTCCGACAGAACTATGGCTACACCTTC. This codes for CSVFRQNYGYTF. The CDR3 plus the reference TRBV29-1 and TRBJ1-2 genes for the other parts give the full variable domain: SAVISQKPSRDICQRGTSLTIQCQVDSQVTMMFWYRQQPGQSLTLIATANQGSEATYESGFVIDKFPISRPNLTFSTLTVSNMSPEDSSIYLCSVFRQNYGYTFGSGTRLTVV.